The text below deals with one T cell receptor beta chain. The CDR3 covers 16 residues. Germline values: CDR1 SGHNT, CDR2 YYREEE (reference sequence). Trimming pared 4 bases from V and 1 base from J, leaving 15 bases between. The sample belongs to a study of control samples from healthy donors and cancer patients. Some clones are missing from TCRdb's copy, which holds only in-frame ones; the method was immunoSEQ multiplex PCR. This sample carries around 100,000 clones, approximately 90% of them seen once, and the ten largest clones take about 15%. Sample: blood. The chain links TRBV5-4 to TRBJ1-5; unclear D gene. The TCR originated in a woman in her 70s in good health. CDR3 sequence (DNA): TGTGCCAGCAGCACTGACCCCGGACGCAGCAATCAGCCCCAGCATTTT. Protein product: CASSTDPGRSNQPQHF.